This T cell receptor (beta chain) was retrieved from a study of blood T cells in healthy people across ages. Next came a second PCR, run for about 7 to 12 cycles, which used a sample-barcoded 5' primer along with a J-beta primer mix. TCRdb independently ran MiXCR on the 5' RACE reads; one entry per CDR3 protein. The table shows over 1,200,000 distinct CDR3 sequences, with around 55% occurring only once. This clonotype has a handful of counts. CDR3 length: 15 amino acids. V trimming: 5 bases; J trimming: 5 bases; junction bases outside the gene matches: 6. Germline assignment: CDR1 MNHEY and CDR2 SVGAGI.

The chain carries TRBV6-5 and TRBJ2-7; the match to TRBD2 covers 13 bases. Material for sequencing was blood. The origin of this receptor is a man aged 18 to 29 in good health. This CDR3 reads CASSRTSGSIDEQYF. The CDR3 coding sequence is TGTGCCAGCAGTCGGACTAGCGGGAGTATCGACGAGCAGTACTTC.